The rows below give T cell receptor beta chains drawn from one sample of a study of shared clonotypes between healthy human individuals. The protocol was immunoSEQ multiplex PCR, while the TCRdb copy is restricted to in-frame clones and leaves out a portion. The top ten clones hold about 11% of a sample with 500,000 to 650,000 clones, roughly 79% of them seen once. The specimen was PBMCs. These receptors originate from a woman between 35 and 50 years old in good health. Some clones in this sample may be carry-over from other donors' samples. The CDR3 runs from the conserved cysteine through the conserved F or W. The D gene is left open where the match is weak. Clone sizes are given selectively: once, few, many, or a class where the clone is expanded.

size	J	V	D	DNA	CDR3
once	TRBJ2-7	TRBV11-3	NA	TGTGCCAGCAGCTTATCGGGGAGTACCCACGAGCAGTACTTC	CASSLSGSTHEQYF
NA	TRBJ2-3	TRBV9	TRBD2	TGTGCCAGCAGCCCTAGGACTAGCATGGATACGCAGTATTTT	CASSPRTSMDTQYF
NA	TRBJ1-5	TRBV30	TRBD1	TGTGCCTGGGACAGGGCTGCGGAGCCCCAGCATTTT	CAWDRAAEPQHF
NA	TRBJ1-3	TRBV6-1	NA	TGTGCCAGCAGTGAAGGGGGCGGCTATTTATCTGGAAACACCATATATTTT	CASSEGGGYLSGNTIYF
NA	TRBJ2-5	TRBV5-4	TRBD1	TGTGCCAGCACCCCACCCGGGACAGTAGTCCAAGAGACCCAGTACTTC	CASTPPGTVVQETQYF
NA	TRBJ2-7	TRBV28	TRBD1	TGTGCCAGCAGGGGACAGGGTTCCTACGAGCAGTACTTC	CASRGQGSYEQYF
NA	TRBJ2-3	TRBV23-1	NA	TGCGCCAGCAGTCAATCCTCCCCACCAGATACGCAGTATTTT	CASSQSSPPDTQYF
NA	TRBJ2-1	TRBV6-5	NA	TGTGCCAGCAGTTACGCCGGGGCCTACAATGAGCAGTTCTTC	CASSYAGAYNEQFF
NA	TRBJ2-5	TRBV19	TRBD1	TGTGCCAGTAGTACTCACAGGGGGCGCGAAGAGACCCAGTACTTC	CASSTHRGREETQYF
once	TRBJ1-4	TRBV25-1	NA	TGTGCCAGCAGTGATGGTAGGCGTTATGAAAAACTGTTTTTT	CASSDGRRYEKLFF
NA	TRBJ2-1	TRBV28	NA	TGTGCCAGCAGTTTAGGGGAGAGCGGGAATGAGCAGTTCTTC	CASSLGESGNEQFF
NA	TRBJ2-1	TRBV10-2	NA	TGCGCCAGCAGCCAGGGACCCCCGTCCTACAATGAGCAGTTCTTC	CASSQGPPSYNEQFF
few	TRBJ2-2	TRBV19	NA	TGTGCCAGTAGTAGGATTAGCGCCACCGGGGAGCTGTTTTTT	CASSRISATGELFF
NA	TRBJ2-1	TRBV7-3	TRBD2	TGTGCCAGCAGCTTAAAACTAGCGGGAGGTATAAATGAGCAGTTCTTC	CASSLKLAGGINEQFF
NA	TRBJ2-3	TRBV15	NA	TGTGCCACCAGCAGAGCCCTGACTAACACAGATACGCAGTATTTT	CATSRALTNTDTQYF
NA	TRBJ1-5	TRBV28	NA	TGTGCCAGCAGTTTCGGACTTGCCGGTTTTGCTCAGCCCCAGCATTTT	CASSFGLAGFAQPQHF
NA	TRBJ2-1	TRBV18	TRBD2	TGTGCCAGCTCACCACGGACTAGCTACAATGAGCAGTTCTTC	CASSPRTSYNEQFF
NA	TRBJ2-5	TRBV15	NA	TGTGCCACCAGCACCGGGACCTTGGAGGAGACCCAGTACTTC	CATSTGTLEETQYF
NA	TRBJ2-1	TRBV28	NA	TGTGCCAGCAATCCTTTATCCGGGAGTTGGAATGAGCAGTTCTTC	CASNPLSGSWNEQFF
NA	TRBJ2-7	TRBV19	NA	TGTGCCAGTAGTATAGATGCCAGTACCTACGAGCAGTACTTC	CASSIDASTYEQYF
few	TRBJ1-2	TRBV5-4	NA	TGTGCCAGCAGCTTGGGTGCGGAGTATGGCTACACCTTC	CASSLGAEYGYTF
NA	TRBJ2-2	TRBV5-4	NA	TGTGCCAGCAGACTGGGACGGAACACCGGGGAGCTGTTTTTT	CASRLGRNTGELFF
few	TRBJ2-7	TRBV6-1	NA	TGTGCCAGCAGTGAAGCGCTTTTAGACAGCTCCTACGAGCAGTACTTC	CASSEALLDSSYEQYF
NA	TRBJ2-3	TRBV5-1	TRBD2	TGCGCCAGCAGCTGGGGACAGGGGCGGACTAGCGGGAGAGGGAGTGGCACAGATACGCAGTATTTT	CASSWGQGRTSGRGSGTDTQYF
NA	TRBJ2-1	TRBV6-1	TRBD2	TGTGCCAGCAGTTCCCTAGCGGGGGACTACAATGAGCAGTTCTTC	CASSSLAGDYNEQFF
once	TRBJ2-7	TRBV4-1	NA	TGCGCCAGCAGCCAAGGCGCACTAGATTACTACGAGCAGTACTTC	CASSQGALDYYEQYF
NA	TRBJ2-5	TRBV2	NA	TGTGCCAGCACCGAGAAGACTAGATGGGAGACCCAGTACTTC	CASTEKTRWETQYF
NA	TRBJ1-1	TRBV28	NA	TGTGCCAGCAGTTTTGTAGTTAACACTGAAGCTTTCTTT	CASSFVVNTEAFF
NA	TRBJ2-5	TRBV4-2	NA	TGTGCCAGCAGCCAAGAAGGAACAGTCATGGGGGAGACCCAGTACTTC	CASSQEGTVMGETQYF
few	TRBJ2-7	TRBV6-4	NA	TGTGCCAGCAGTGAGGGGGAACGGGGCGAGCAGTACTTC	CASSEGERGEQYF
few	TRBJ1-5	TRBV2	NA	TGTGCCAGCAGTGAGACTACAGGTAATCAGCCCCAGCATTTT	CASSETTGNQPQHF
NA	TRBJ2-2	TRBV5-4	NA	TGTGCCAGCAGCTTGGACTGGAACACCGGGGAGCTGTTTTTT	CASSLDWNTGELFF
NA	TRBJ2-2	TRBV11-2	NA	TGTGCCAGCAGCCCATTGACAGGCCCAACCGGGGAGCTGTTTTTT	CASSPLTGPTGELFF
many	TRBJ1-1	TRBV9	TRBD1	TGTGCCAGCAGCCCATCCGGGGACAGCTACACTGAAGCTTTCTTT	CASSPSGDSYTEAFF
NA	TRBJ2-5	TRBV7-9	NA	TGTGCCAGCAGCTTAGTCATTGCAGGGCTGGAGACCCAGTACTTC	CASSLVIAGLETQYF
NA	TRBJ2-7	TRBV27	NA	TGTGCCAGCAGACCTGGACACGTCTACGAGCAGTACTTC	CASRPGHVYEQYF
many	TRBJ2-3	TRBV30	NA	TGTGCCCTGACAGGACTAGTTACTAGCACAGATACGCAGTATTTT	CALTGLVTSTDTQYF
NA	TRBJ1-1	TRBV29-1	TRBD1	TGCAGCGTCAATACCCAGGGGGGATGGGACACTGAAGCTTTCTTT	CSVNTQGGWDTEAFF
NA	TRBJ1-1	TRBV5-1	NA	TGCGCCAGCAGCTTGCTAGGGGGCACTGAAGCTTTCTTT	CASSLLGGTEAFF
NA	TRBJ2-3	TRBV11-2	NA	TGTGCCAGCAGCTTAGATGCGGGCCCCACAGATACGCAGTATTTT	CASSLDAGPTDTQYF
NA	TRBJ2-5	TRBV28	TRBD1	TGTGCCAGCACCGGACCCCACAGGGGGCAACAAGAGACCCAGTACTTC	CASTGPHRGQQETQYF
once	TRBJ2-5	TRBV7-2	NA	TGTGCCAGCAGCGGCGGGCTACAAGAGACCCAGTACTTC	CASSGGLQETQYF
few	TRBJ2-7	TRBV10-1	TRBD1	TGCGCCAGCAGATGCCGGGACAGGGAGTTCTGTGAGCAGTACTTC	CASRCRDREFCEQYF
NA	TRBJ2-3	TRBV7-2	TRBD1	TGTGCCAGCAGCTCCAAACAGGGGTCTGTGACAGATACGCAGTATTTT	CASSSKQGSVTDTQYF
NA	TRBJ1-2	TRBV7-2	NA	TGTGCCAGCAGCTGGGGGCTGGGAGGGACATTCTACACCTTC	CASSWGLGGTFYTF
NA	TRBJ2-5	TRBV11-2	NA	TGTGCCAGCAGCTTATTCCTGGGTGAAGAGACCCAGTACTTC	CASSLFLGEETQYF
once	TRBJ1-2	TRBV6-1	TRBD1	TGTGCCAGCAGTGATCCACCGGGACAGGGGAACCATGGCTACACCTTC	CASSDPPGQGNHGYTF